What follows describes a single TCR beta chain. The clone's antigen remains unknown. No base-level quality is on record; no much larger clone is a single base apart. The cysteine opens and the phenylalanine closes a CDR3 of 14 amino acids. Of all the DNA, just the CDR3 is kept, 42 bases in frame from base 1. V is clipped by 0 bases and J by 4 bases, and the sequence between their germline boundaries is 10 bases long. The germline V gene specifies SGHTS as CDR1 and YDEGEE as CDR2. In total, fewer than 750 healthy bone marrow donors made up the cohort. At the time of sampling, all cohort members were nominally healthy, though unrecorded immune exposures were likely present. The donor was CMV seronegative and was included in the group of several hundred seronegative cohort members. A peripheral blood sample was provided by each donor, and peripheral blood mononuclear cells were used for TCR beta sequencing. The Qiagen DNeasy Blood Extraction Kit was used to extract genomic DNA from the blood cell samples.

Libraries were built with the immunoSEQ multiplex PCR assay. For the multiplex PCR, a mixture combining 60 forward primers for TCR Vbeta segments and 13 reverse primers for TCR Jbeta segments was used. The CDR3 region of rearranged TCR beta genes was amplified from genomic DNA with a multiplex PCR assay. The Illumina HiSeq System was used to sequence the amplified TCR beta libraries as 87-base-pair reads. The source study handled its data this way. A later analysis tallied around 82 million unique TCR beta chains across the 660 or so repertoires, and approximately 9.9 million of those chains were shared by two or more donors. Raw reads were error-corrected and collapsed into unique sequences by a nearest-neighbor algorithm in which closely related sequences were merged to remove PCR and sequencing errors. Alignment of CDR3 sequences to IMGT reference sequences was used to assign V, D and J gene segments. For a sequence to be retained, a match of at least six nucleotides to both a V gene segment and a J gene segment was required. A rearrangement was called productive if the CDR3 had no stop codons and remained in frame with V and J, and every other rearrangement was called non-productive. CDR3 was defined according to IMGT convention as the region running from the second conserved V-encoded cysteine to the conserved J-encoded phenylalanine. The earlier analysis of more than 450 of the donors excluded sequences that lacked an unambiguous match to a single V gene segment. In an earlier analysis of a few hundred of the donors, V segments were called functional above 56.7% productive rearrangements and were called segregating when the between-donor standard deviation exceeded 5%. A statistical classification framework was developed to diagnose cytomegalovirus status using the catalog of TCR beta chain sequences. In a later analysis, V and J genes were assigned by comparing TCR nucleotide sequences against IMGT/GENE-DB human TR gene sequences. In a later analysis, CDR3 sequences and most-parsimonious VDJ recombination scenarios were assigned using the TCRdist pipeline. In a later analysis, each TCR beta chain was defined by its CDR3 amino acid sequence together with its V-gene family, and reads without a unique V-gene family were excluded. In a later analysis, around 650 highly shared, low-generation-probability nucleotide sequences were removed to address suspected cross-contamination and a sequencing artifact. In a later analysis, a clonal expansion index for each public chain was calculated from normalized within-repertoire ranks of inferred template counts. In a later analysis, generation probabilities were computed with a VDJ recombination model fitted to out-of-frame rearrangements, and the resulting probabilities were checked against IGoR. In a later analysis, TCR-TCR, TCR-HLA and TCR-CMV co-occurrence was scored with hypergeometric tests, and a repertoire-size bias correction was applied to TCR pairs. A later analysis estimated false discovery rates by permuting HLA or CMV assignments 20 times. In a later analysis, co-occurring TCRs were grouped using DBSCAN, and TCRdist sequence similarity was added for clustering within HLA-allele-positive subsets. Repertoires with fewer than 30,000 or more than 120,000 public chains, plus five repertoires with anomalous nucleotide sharing, were excluded from co-occurrence clustering. This is the immuneACCESS table as TCRdb keeps it, with only in-frame sequences that have V and J called. A part of the clones is gone; compared with another copy, unresolved V genes explain less than half, and the rest is unexplained. For V, J and clone size, that table is used; D and trimming come from the DNA. The sample profile shows about 98,000 clones; around 70% of them were found once. The ten largest clones add up to 2.5% of the sample.

The data were obtained in a study of cytomegalovirus exposure and HLA in healthy donors (dated by TCRdb to between 2016 and 2019). Looking at the study overall: An earlier analysis of some 600 of the donors reported 250 to 350 Gb of sequence data and 95 million to 120 million unique TCR beta sequences obtained from 180 million or so T cells. An early release covering roughly 600 HLA-typed donors comprised roughly 300 gigabases of sequencing data and some 79 million unique TCR sequences. The genetic ancestry cluster associated with self-reported Caucasian donors included roughly four fifths of the roughly 390 genotyped donors. The study was designed to test whether signatures of past pathogen exposure could be identified by cataloging public T cell receptors. The T cell repertoires of under 700 subjects were profiled by immunosequencing and related to cytomegalovirus serostatus. Along with the roughly 610-subject first cohort, a separate validation cohort of over a hundred different subjects was used. To predict cytomegalovirus infection status, the study brought together high-throughput TCR immunosequencing, statistical association of individual TCRs with disease status, and machine learning. To study patterns of TCR occurrence, a later analysis re-analyzed previously published TCR beta repertoires from around 670 donors and added high-resolution HLA genotyping. The later analysis used no new phenotypic data to find candidate immune exposures, relying instead on TCR beta sequences and their occurrence across donors. An earlier analysis of approximately 630 of the donors applied high-throughput TCR beta sequencing to assess whether each TCR beta V gene segment acted as functional or pseudogenic. Donor age, sex, ethnicity and CMV serostatus were compiled together with the repertoire data. A later genetic analysis used genome-wide SNP genotypes for about three fifths of the 666 donors, treating that subset as a discovery cohort. Every repertoire in the discovery cohort had been generated on one and the same sequencing platform. Both class I and class II loci were covered by HLA typing, at four-digit resolution. Typing coverage varied by locus: roughly 629-640 donors for A, B, C, DRB1 and DQB1; under 550 for DQA1; approximately 610 for DPA1; roughly 470 for DPB1. Roughly five DR-DQ haplotypes were treated as single units for association and clustering because of strong linkage in the cohort. Among 398 genotyped donors of the cohort, an average of roughly 230,000 unique TCR beta nucleotide sequences was sequenced per donor, of which approximately 19% were non-productive.

Results the study describes overall, beyond this receptor: A further reported finding was that TCR beta sequences accurately predicted the HLA-A and HLA-B alleles for most subjects in the first cohort. The classifier was reported to diagnose cytomegalovirus status with high specificity and sensitivity in both the original and validation cohorts. Roughly uniform sequencing depth across donors was assumed in presence/absence analyses, although this assumption may not hold. A later analysis reported that several top co-occurrence clusters appeared linked to parvovirus B19, influenza, CMV and Epstein-Barr virus. The cohort was sequenced for TCR beta chains only, and without alpha or paired-chain data the features that could be detected were limited. Correlated functional status among segregating V segments might be attributable to linkage disequilibrium, but an unknown experimental factor could not be ruled out. Compared with the roughly 720-donor mean, donors in an Asian-associated ancestry cluster had fewer N-insertions in productive TCRs, according to a later genetic analysis. Because HLA typing was unavailable for some donors at each locus, only the typed subset was used in association tests. Assigning TCR associations to individual alleles was difficult when HLA alleles, especially DR and DQ, strongly co-occurred. In a later analysis, most CMV-associated TCR beta chains were found to appear HLA-restricted, with HLA associations seemingly driven largely by CMV exposure. In the study, 164 TCR beta chains were listed as associated with cytomegalovirus. In an earlier analysis of 450 to 750 of the donors, most TCR beta V segments appeared in productive rearrangements about 87% or about 30% of the time, broadly matching IMGT annotations. A group of highly shared sequence variants was considered likely to be a technical artifact of the sequencing pipeline. According to a later analysis, TCR association rates differed among HLA loci, with DRB1 alleles showing the most associated TCRs and HLA-C alleles showing the fewest. In vitro tests confirmed that three of the cytomegalovirus-associated TCR beta chains recognize cytomegalovirus antigens. Some IMGT-functional V segments, including TRBV6-2 and TRBV6-3, could not be distinguished by the 87-base-pair reads and were therefore excluded. According to the authors, the approach could potentially be generalized to other disease states and immunological phenotypes. Roughly 15 rarely observed V segments, including chromosome 9 orphons, were excluded from the earlier analysis of a few hundred of the donors because counts were too low. In a later analysis, HLA-associated TCR beta chains were found to be more clonally expanded and to have lower generation probabilities than equally common non-associated chains. While some public TCRs were present in many individuals, most TCR sequences turned up only very rarely across donors. In a later analysis, about 16,000 TCR beta sequences were associated with specific HLA alleles at a false discovery rate of 0.05. The only immune exposure information available for the cohort was CMV serostatus. A later genetic analysis associated a missense DCLRE1C variant with V-gene and J-gene trimming of TCR beta chains, and an independent cohort replicated the association.

Sequencing was done on a sample of PBMCs. Recombination joined TRBV5-8 with TRBJ1-1; TRBD1 could be the D gene, as 5 bases match. This TCR was sampled from a man aged 50-59 years in good health and CMV-seronegative. The nucleotides read TGTGCCAGCAGCTTGGCCCAGGGCGGCACTGAAGCTTTCTTT. This is translated as CASSLAQGGTEAFF.